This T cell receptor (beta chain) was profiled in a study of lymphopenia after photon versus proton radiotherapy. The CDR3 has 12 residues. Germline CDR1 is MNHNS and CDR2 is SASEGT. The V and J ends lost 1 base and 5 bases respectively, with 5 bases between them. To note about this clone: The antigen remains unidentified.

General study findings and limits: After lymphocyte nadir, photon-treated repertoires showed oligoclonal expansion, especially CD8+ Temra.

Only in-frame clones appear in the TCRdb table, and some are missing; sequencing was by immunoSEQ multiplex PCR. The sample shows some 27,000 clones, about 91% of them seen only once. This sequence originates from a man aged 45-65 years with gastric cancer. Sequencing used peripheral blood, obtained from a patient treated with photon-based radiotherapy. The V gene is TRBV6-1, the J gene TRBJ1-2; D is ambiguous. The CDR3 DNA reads TGTGCCAGCAGTGAAGTACTTTATGGCTACACCTTC. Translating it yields CASSEVLYGYTF.